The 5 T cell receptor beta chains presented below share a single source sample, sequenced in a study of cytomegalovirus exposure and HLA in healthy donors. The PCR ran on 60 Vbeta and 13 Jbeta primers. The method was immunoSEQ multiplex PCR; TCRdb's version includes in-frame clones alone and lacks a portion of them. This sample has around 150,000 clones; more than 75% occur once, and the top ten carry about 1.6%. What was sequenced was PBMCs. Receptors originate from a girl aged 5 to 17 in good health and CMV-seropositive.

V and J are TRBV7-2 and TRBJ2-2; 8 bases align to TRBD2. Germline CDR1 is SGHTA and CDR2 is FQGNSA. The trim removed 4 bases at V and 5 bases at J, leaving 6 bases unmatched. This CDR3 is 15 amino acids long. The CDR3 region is CASSSVAGRTGELFF. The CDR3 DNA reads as TGTGCCAGCAGCTCGGTAGCGGGAAGAACCGGGGAGCTGTTTTTT.

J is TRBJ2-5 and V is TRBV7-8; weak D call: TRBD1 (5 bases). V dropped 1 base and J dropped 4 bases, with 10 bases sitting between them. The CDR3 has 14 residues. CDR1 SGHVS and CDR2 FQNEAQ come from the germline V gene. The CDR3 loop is CASSLVRGSETQYF. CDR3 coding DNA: TGTGCCAGCAGCTTAGTTAGGGGTTCAGAGACCCAGTACTTC.

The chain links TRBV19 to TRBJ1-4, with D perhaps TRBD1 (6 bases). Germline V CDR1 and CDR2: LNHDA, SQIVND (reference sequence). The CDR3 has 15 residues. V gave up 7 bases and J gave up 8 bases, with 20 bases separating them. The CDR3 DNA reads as TGTGCCAGTAATTCGGGGGGCAGCTCGGGCGAAAAACTGTTTTTT. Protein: CASNSGGSSGEKLFF.

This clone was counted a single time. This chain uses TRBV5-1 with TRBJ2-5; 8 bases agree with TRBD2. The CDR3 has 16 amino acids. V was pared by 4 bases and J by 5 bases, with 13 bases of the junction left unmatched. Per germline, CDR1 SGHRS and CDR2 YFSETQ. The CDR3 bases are TGCGCCAGCAGCCCACTCAGCGGGAGAGGTCGGGAGACCCAGTACTTC. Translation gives CASSPLSGRGRETQYF.

The CDR3 nucleotides read TGTGCCAGCAGTGAAGAGGCAGGGATGGGCAATCAGCCCCAGCATTTT. It specifies CASSEEAGMGNQPQHF. This chain joins TRBV6-1 and TRBJ1-5, with D possibly matching TRBD1 (5 bases). From germline, CDR1 is MNHNS and CDR2 SASEGT. The CDR3 length is 16 residues. Trimming shortened V by 1 base and J by 2 bases, and 12 bases separated the two germline ends.